This T cell receptor (beta chain) is from a study of cytomegalovirus exposure and HLA in healthy donors. Whole-study results and caveats: Cytomegalovirus status was reportedly diagnosed by the classifier with high sensitivity and specificity. Accurate predictions that matched the HLA-A and HLA-B alleles of most subjects were reportedly made from TCR beta sequences.

The CDR3 has 14 amino acids. Deletions cut 1 base from V and 7 bases from J, with 11 bases between. CDR1 is SGHAT and CDR2 is FQNNGV in the germline V gene. As to this clone: Its antigen remains unidentified.

A multiplex PCR was run with 60 Vbeta primers and 13 Jbeta primers. Some clones are missing from TCRdb's copy, which holds only in-frame ones; the method was immunoSEQ multiplex PCR. Of approximately 74,000 clones in the sample, roughly 73% were seen once. Sample: PBMCs. This sequence originates from a man aged 40-55 years in good health and CMV-seronegative. This sequence joins TRBV11-2 and TRBJ2-1; D possibly corresponds to TRBD2 (6 bases). Here the CDR3 DNA reads TGTGCCAGCAGCTTAGGGACTACCGGAAATGAGCAGTTCTTC. Translation: CASSLGTTGNEQFF. Supplemented by reference TRBV11-2 and TRBJ2-1, the full variable domain reads EAGVAQSPRYKIIEKRQSVAFWCNPISGHATLYWYQQILGQGPKLLIQFQNNGVVDDSQLPKDRFSAERLKGVDSTLKIQPAKLEDSAVYLCASSLGTTGNEQFFGPGTRLTVL.